Listed here are 32 T cell receptor beta chains from one sample, sequenced in a study of blood T cells in healthy people across ages. Sample-barcoded 5' priming and a J-beta primer mix drove a second PCR of about 6 to 12 cycles. One entry per CDR3 protein, called by TCRdb with MiXCR from the 5' RACE reads. The sample holds 1 million or so distinct CDR3 sequences, 25% seen once. A further study also used this sample, focusing on T cells of mothers and their children.

Sequenced input: blood. These receptors were taken from a girl aged 2-9 years in good health.

This clonotype was counted only a few times. V is TRBV28 and J is TRBJ1-1, with D maybe TRBD1 (5 bases). The CDR3 has 13 residues. The V and J ends lost 6 bases and 5 bases respectively, with 13 bases between them. The V gene's germline CDR1 is MDHEN and CDR2 SYDVKM. The CDR3: CASRGGEVTEAFF. For the CDR3, the DNA is TGTGCCAGCAGGGGGGGGGAAGTGACTGAAGCTTTCTTT.

This clonotype was picked up a small number of times. The chain carries TRBV29-1 and TRBJ1-2; 8 bases are shared with TRBD1. Germline values: CDR1 SQVTM, CDR2 ANQGSEA. J was trimmed by 3 bases and V by 3 bases; bases with no gene match: 6. The CDR3 runs 14 residues. CDR3 DNA: TGCAGCGTTGAGCAGGGGGCGAACGACTATGGCTACACCTTC. Residues: CSVEQGANDYGYTF.

Of note for this clonotype: Sequence at one end of the junction differs from germline and may be a read error. The chain employs TRBV7-3 and TRBJ2-5, with D hard to call. CDR3 length: 13 amino acids. Germline V gives CDR1 SGHTA, CDR2 FQGTGA. The CDR3 spells CTSSKSREETQYF. In nucleotides, the CDR3 is TGTACCAGCAGCAAATCTAGGGAAGAGACCCAGTACTTC.

This clonotype was observed a handful of times. The V gene is TRBV12-5, the J gene TRBJ2-7; 7 bases fit TRBD2. Germline CDR1 is LGHNT and CDR2 is FRNRAP. V dropped 5 bases and J dropped 1; count of bases not matched to a gene: 14. The CDR3 length is 17 residues. The CDR3 nucleotides are TGTGCTAGTGGTCCCCCTGAGGCCGTGCGGGGGTCCTACGAGCAGTACTTC. Protein: CASGPPEAVRGSYEQYF.

This chain connects TRBV27 to TRBJ2-7; 9 positions match TRBD1. Trimming at V came to 4 bases and at J to 7 bases, leaving 8 bases not matched to a gene. The CDR3 has 14 residues. Germline loops: CDR1 MNHEY, CDR2 SMNVEV (reference sequence). Here the CDR3 reads CASSWGQGSGEQYF. CDR3 sequence (DNA): TGTGCCAGCAGTTGGGGACAGGGATCGGGAGAGCAGTACTTC.

The V gene is TRBV7-3, the J gene TRBJ1-1; D uncertain. The CDR3 sequence is 16 residues long. The germline CDR1 and CDR2 sequences are SGHTA and FQGTGA. V gave up 4 bases and J gave up 1 base, with 16 bases separating them. The CDR3 spells CASSSFSRGANTEAFF. CDR3 coding DNA: TGTGCCAGCAGCTCCTTCTCCCGGGGAGCGAACACTGAAGCTTTCTTT. The variable domain in full, completed from reference TRBV7-3 and TRBJ1-1, reads GAGVSQTPSNKVTEKGKYVELRCDPISGHTALYWYRQSLGQGPEFLIYFQGTGAADDSGLPNDRFFAVRPEGSVSTLKIQRTERGDSAVYLCASSSFSRGANTEAFFGQGTRLTVV.

The chain employs TRBV29-1 and TRBJ2-3; D call uncertain. Germline V gene data show CDR1 as SQVTM and CDR2 as ANQGSEA. The germline V and J ends were trimmed by 6 bases and 2 bases, with 12 bases remaining between them. This CDR3 is 13 amino acids long. The CDR3 spells CSVGGFSTDTQYF. Written as DNA, the CDR3 is TGCAGCGTCGGCGGCTTTTCCACAGATACGCAGTATTTT.

This clonotype was seen a handful of times. The rearrangement links TRBV18 to TRBJ2-5; 10 bases are shared with TRBD2. The length of the CDR3 is 15 residues. Germline values: CDR1 KGHSH, CDR2 LQKENI. The V gene end was trimmed by 3 bases and the J gene end by 2 bases; junction bases not matched to a gene: 3. The CDR3 DNA reads TGTGCCAGCTCACCTAGCGGGAGGAATCAAGAGACCCAGTACTTC. Amino acid sequence: CASSPSGRNQETQYF.

This clonotype was observed a handful of times. V gene TRBV27 combines with J gene TRBJ2-5; a weak D match, TRBD1 (5 bases). Trimming removed 7 bases from V and 13 bases from J, with 13 bases in between. Germline V lookup: CDR1 MNHEY, CDR2 SMNVEV (reference sequence). The CDR3 is made up of 10 amino acids. The CDR3 coding sequence is TGTGCCAGCATAGGGGAAAAGGGGTACTTC. It translates to CASIGEKGYF.

This clonotype has a count of ten or more. The V gene is TRBV20-1, the J gene TRBJ2-2, with 12 bases aligning to TRBD1. Germline assignment: CDR1 DFQATT and CDR2 SNEGSKA (reference sequence). Trimming cost V 6 bases and J 5 bases; bases outside gene matches: 10. This CDR3 has 16 residues. CDR3 region: CSARPRDRGLTGELFF. In DNA form, the CDR3 reads TGCAGTGCCAGGCCCCGGGACAGGGGGCTGACCGGGGAGCTGTTTTTT.

The V gene is TRBV4-2, the J gene TRBJ1-2; 7 bases align to TRBD1. Germline-derived CDR1 and CDR2 are LGHNA and YNFKEQ. CDR3 size: 16 residues. J was trimmed by 4 bases and V by 1 base; bases with no gene match: 9. CDR3 region: CASSQVGTGQPYGYTF. In DNA form, the CDR3 reads TGTGCCAGCAGCCAAGTAGGGACGGGACAGCCCTATGGCTACACCTTC.

This clonotype was seen more than once but under ten times. The rearrangement uses TRBV3-1 and TRBJ2-5; 14 bases match TRBD2. Germline V CDR1 and CDR2: LGHDT, YNNKEL (reference sequence). Trimming took 4 bases from V and 5 from J; bases not matched to a gene: 6. CDR3 size: 16 residues. The CDR3 bases are TGTGCCAGCAGCCGGACGACTAGCGGGAGGGCGGAGACCCAGTACTTC. Its protein is CASSRTTSGRAETQYF.

This sequence joins TRBV12-3 or TRBV12-4 and TRBJ2-2; D is unclear. V dropped 6 bases and J dropped 4 bases, with 15 bases sitting between them. The CDR3 is made up of 15 amino acids. The CDR3 loop is CASRERCPATGELFF. CDR3 sequence (DNA): TGTGCCAGCAGAGAAAGATGTCCCGCCACCGGGGAGCTGTTTTTT.

This clonotype was detected a few times. The gene calls are TRBV12-3 or TRBV12-4 and TRBJ2-7; D is possibly TRBD1 or TRBD2 (5 bases each). Between the trimmed V and J ends, which lost 6 bases and 7 bases, there was a span of 19 bases. The CDR3 length is 14 residues. CDR3 protein: CASSQRPGTREQYF. The CDR3 DNA reads as TGTGCCAGCAGCCAGCGCCCCGGGACGCGGGAGCAGTACTTC.

The chain links TRBV7-2 to TRBJ2-7, with 8 bases identical to TRBD1. CDR3 length: 14 residues. Germline values: CDR1 SGHTA, CDR2 FQGNSA. V gave up 4 bases and J gave up 6 bases; unmatched junction bases: 8. The CDR3 DNA reads TGTGCCAGCAGCTCGTCATCGGACAGGGCCGAGCAGTACTTC. It yields the protein CASSSSSDRAEQYF.

This clonotype has just a few counts. This chain links TRBV28 with TRBJ2-5, with 7 bases lining up with TRBD2. The better agreement between TRBJ2-7 and the DNA end casts doubt on the J call. The length of the CDR3 is 12 residues. Germline CDR1 and CDR2: MDHEN and SYDVKM. This chain's CDR3 is CATHGRRNEQYF. In nucleotides, the CDR3 is TGTGCGACCCACGGGAGGAGGAACGAGCAGTACTTC.

This chain links TRBV7-8 with TRBJ1-1; the D gene is possibly TRBD1 (5 bases). V lost 4 bases to trimming and J lost 5 bases, with 14 bases between them. From germline, CDR1 is SGHVS and CDR2 FQNEAQ. The CDR3 is made up of 14 amino acids. The CDR3 loop reads CASSYQGRSTEAFF. In nucleotides, the CDR3 is TGTGCCAGCAGCTATCAGGGTCGGTCGACTGAAGCTTTCTTT.

This clonotype was recorded at least ten times. The chain uses TRBV18 and TRBJ2-3, with no clear D. V lost 3 bases and J lost 0, with 4 bases in between. The V gene's germline CDR1 is KGHSH and CDR2 LQKENI. The CDR3 spans 13 residues. The CDR3 is CASSPQSTDTQYF. In DNA form, the CDR3 reads TGTGCCAGCTCACCTCAAAGCACAGATACGCAGTATTTT.

This clonotype was picked up a small number of times. This chain links TRBV7-2 with TRBJ2-5; D unclear. V lost 7 bases, J lost 6 bases, and 12 bases lay in between. The CDR3 totals 12 residues. Germline values: CDR1 SGHTA, CDR2 FQGNSA. DNA for the CDR3: TGTGCCAGCACCTCACAGTTGAAGACCCAGTACTTC. Its protein is CASTSQLKTQYF. Based on the CDR3 plus reference TRBV7-2 and TRBJ2-5, the full variable domain is GAGVSQSPSNKVTEKGKDVELRCDPISGHTALYWYRQSLGQGLEFLIYFQGNSAPDKSGLPSDRFSAERTGGSVSTLTIQRTQQEDSAVYLCASTSQLKTQYFGPGTRLLVL.

The chain recombines TRBV12-3 or TRBV12-4 with TRBJ1-3; TRBD1 agrees at 10 bases. V shed 7 bases, J shed 3 bases, and the junction held 6 bases outside the gene matches. CDR3 size: 15 residues. In nucleotides, the CDR3 is TGTGCCAGCATTCCCGGGACAGGGGATGGAAACACCATATATTTT. It is translated as CASIPGTGDGNTIYF.

The V call is TRBV29-1, the J call TRBJ1-5, with D possibly matching TRBD1 (6 bases). The CDR3 is made up of 14 amino acids. From germline, CDR1 is SQVTM and CDR2 ANQGSEA. V lost 4 bases to trimming and J lost 3 bases, with 13 bases between them. CDR3 bases: TGCAGCGTTGCTACAGGGATTGACAATCAGCCCCAGCATTTT. It yields the protein CSVATGIDNQPQHF. Combining the CDR3 with reference TRBV29-1 and TRBJ1-5 gives the whole variable domain SAVISQKPSRDICQRGTSLTIQCQVDSQVTMMFWYRQQPGQSLTLIATANQGSEATYESGFVIDKFPISRPNLTFSTLTVSNMSPEDSSIYLCSVATGIDNQPQHFGDGTRLSIL.

This clonotype was counted only a few times. The V and J genes are TRBV6-2 or TRBV6-3 and TRBJ2-3; D might be TRBD2 (5 bases). Between the trimmed V and J ends, which lost 7 bases and 6 bases, there was a span of 17 bases. The germline V gene encodes CDR1 MNHEY and CDR2 SVGEGT. The CDR3 runs to 14 residues. The CDR3 nucleotides read TGTGCCAGCACCACGACATTGGAGGAGGATACGCAGTATTTT. Translation gives CASTTTLEEDTQYF.

The V gene is TRBV20-1, the J gene TRBJ2-7; D possibly matches TRBD1 or TRBD2 (5 bases each). V was pared by 3 bases and J by 3 bases, with 15 bases between. In germline, CDR1 is DFQATT, CDR2 SNEGSKA (reference sequence). The CDR3 has 14 residues. CDR3 sequence: CSASGQGRGYEQYF. CDR3 nucleotide sequence: TGCAGTGCTAGTGGGCAGGGACGGGGCTACGAGCAGTACTTC.

The chain carries TRBV5-5 and TRBJ1-4; a weak D match, TRBD1 (5 bases). The V end lost 0 bases, the J end lost 7 bases, and 19 bases lay between the germline ends. In germline, CDR1 is SGHKS, CDR2 YYEKEE (reference sequence). The CDR3 totals 17 residues. The CDR3 region is CASSLGGFGTAGEKLFF. The CDR3 coding sequence is TGTGCCAGCAGCTTGGGAGGCTTTGGGACCGCGGGTGAAAAACTGTTTTTT.

This clonotype was recorded at least ten times. The genes are TRBV3-1 and TRBJ1-5, with D maybe TRBD1 (5 bases). CDR1 is LGHDT, CDR2 YNNKEL, per germline (reference sequence). V lost 4 bases and J lost 1, with 11 bases in between. The CDR3 consists of 15 residues. Here the CDR3 reads CASSRDPGSNQPQHF. In nucleotides, the CDR3 is TGTGCCAGCAGCCGGGACCCAGGGAGCAATCAGCCCCAGCATTTT. The complete variable domain, with remaining parts taken from reference TRBV3-1 and TRBJ1-5, reads DTAVSQTPKYLVTQMGNDKSIKCEQNLGHDTMYWYKQDSKKFLKIMFSYNNKELIINETVPNRFSPKSPDKAHLNLHINSLELGDSAVYFCASSRDPGSNQPQHFGDGTRLSIL.

Only a few counts were recorded for this clonotype. The chain has TRBV20-1 and TRBJ2-1; D gene unclear. The CDR3 spans 11 residues. V was trimmed by 2 bases and J by 10 bases, leaving 9 bases between them. CDR1 is DFQATT, CDR2 SNEGSKA, per germline (reference sequence). The CDR3 DNA follows: TGCAGTGCTAGACTCCGGCGGGAGCAGTTCTTC. This sequence encodes CSARLRREQFF.

The genes are TRBV4-1 and TRBJ2-5; 10 bases agree with TRBD2. The germline V gene has CDR1 MGHRA and CDR2 YSYEKL. Germline trimming cut 2 bases from V and 4 bases from J; bases unmatched to any gene: 4. The CDR3 sequence is 15 residues long. The CDR3 coding sequence is TGCGCCAGCAGCCAATTAGCGGGAGGACGAGAGACCCAGTACTTC. Translation gives CASSQLAGGRETQYF.

The J gene is TRBJ2-5, the V gene TRBV4-3, with TRBD2 as a possible D gene (6 bases). The V and J ends lost 0 bases and 4 bases respectively, with 12 bases between them. The CDR3 extends over 15 amino acids. CDR1 is LGHNA, CDR2 YSLEER, per germline. The DNA of the CDR3 is TGCGCCAGCAGCCAAGACACTAGCCCCCTAGAGACCCAGTACTTC. It codes for CASSQDTSPLETQYF.

This clonotype was counted a few times. The V gene is TRBV5-1, the J gene TRBJ2-3; weak D call: TRBD1 (6 bases). Germline lookup yields CDR1 SGHRS and CDR2 YFSETQ. V was clipped by 4 bases and J by 4 bases, with 10 bases between them. The CDR3 runs to 13 residues. CDR3 residues: CASSRSGADTQYF. The CDR3 bases are TGCGCCAGCAGCAGGTCAGGGGCAGATACGCAGTATTTT.

The gene calls are TRBV12-5 and TRBJ1-2; a possible D gene is TRBD1 (5 bases). Looked up from germline, CDR1 is LGHNT and CDR2 is FRNRAP. The CDR3 has 15 residues. Deletions cut 6 bases from V and 5 bases from J, with 19 bases between. In nucleotides, the CDR3 is TGTGCTAGTGGCCAACAGGCCGCCAGCCCGTATGGCTACACCTTC. Amino acid sequence: CASGQQAASPYGYTF.

Notes on this clonotype: The junction and the germline gene differ at one end; a read error may be behind it. The chain employs TRBV7-9 and TRBJ2-3; 12 bases agree with TRBD2. This CDR3 comprises 16 residues. Germline V lookup: CDR1 SEHNR, CDR2 FQNEAQ (reference sequence). The CDR3 DNA is TGTGCCAGCAGCAAGCTAGCGGGGGGGTACACAGGTACGCAGTATTTT. It is translated as CASSKLAGGYTGTQYF.

There are a few counts of this clonotype. V usage is TRBV28 and J usage is TRBJ2-1; no clear D. The CDR3 has 14 residues. V lost 3 bases, J lost 5 bases, and 11 bases lay in between. CDR1 is MDHEN, CDR2 SYDVKM, per germline. The CDR3 DNA is TGTGCCAGCAGTTTTGTGGGGAAACACAATGAGCAGTTCTTC. Translating it yields CASSFVGKHNEQFF.